The present entry profiles one T cell receptor beta chain with its context. Thyroid surgery was performed in patients who had received no treatment beforehand. TCRdb re-processed the PCR reads through MiXCR. The table lists about 21,000 clones, approximately 28% of them singletons. This record comes from a study of metastatic and nonmetastatic thyroid tumors. Trimming removed 5 bases at V and 8 bases at J, with 18 bases between. The CDR3 is made up of 14 amino acids. CDR1 is ENHRY, CDR2 SYGVKD, per germline. This clonotype originated in a male donor with papillary thyroid cancer or a benign thyroid nodule (not recorded which). Some clones in this sample may be carry-over from other donors' samples. The genes are TRBV10-3 and TRBJ1-1, with a possible D match to TRBD1 (5 bases). Sample: tumor tissue. The CDR3 region is CAISYGLDSGEAFF. CDR3 coding DNA: TGTGCCATCAGTTATGGTCTCGATTCAGGGGAAGCTTTCTTT.